The present entry profiles one TCR beta chain with its context. The entry originates in a study of blood T cell repertoires in COVID-19. For the study at large: From T cells, B-cell-depleted T cells, or PBMCs came the material, which was cDNA or gDNA.

Here immunoSEQ multiplex PCR was the method, and the copy in TCRdb shows in-frame clones only, minus some. The profile shows approximately 240,000 clones, 87% of them singletons. This CDR3 has 15 residues. Germline lookup yields CDR1 SGHDT and CDR2 YYEEEE. The ends were cut back, 0 bases at V and 4 bases at J, with 11 bases in the middle. Specimen: peripheral blood. The rearrangement uses TRBV5-6 and TRBJ1-5, with no clear D. The TCR originated in a woman aged 18-30 years who had recovered from COVID-19. The CDR3 nucleotides read TGTGCCAGCAGCTTGGGGGCAGGAACGAATCAGCCCCAGCATTTT. Its translation is CASSLGAGTNQPQHF.